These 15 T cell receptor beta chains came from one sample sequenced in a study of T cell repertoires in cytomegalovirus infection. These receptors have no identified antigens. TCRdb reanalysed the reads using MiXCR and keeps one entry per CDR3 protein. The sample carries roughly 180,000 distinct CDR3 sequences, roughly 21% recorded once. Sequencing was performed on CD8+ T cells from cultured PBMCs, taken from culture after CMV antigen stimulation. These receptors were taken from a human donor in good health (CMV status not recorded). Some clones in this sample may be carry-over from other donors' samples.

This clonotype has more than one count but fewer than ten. The CDR3 protein is CASTRMVITEAFF. The CDR3 coding sequence is TGTGCCAGCACTCGCATGGTCATCACTGAAGCTTTCTTT. The V call is TRBV7-2, the J call TRBJ1-1; D unclear. Germline V CDR1 and CDR2: SGHTA, FQGNSA. Trimming removed 7 bases at V and 4 bases at J, with 13 bases between. CDR3 length: 13 amino acids.

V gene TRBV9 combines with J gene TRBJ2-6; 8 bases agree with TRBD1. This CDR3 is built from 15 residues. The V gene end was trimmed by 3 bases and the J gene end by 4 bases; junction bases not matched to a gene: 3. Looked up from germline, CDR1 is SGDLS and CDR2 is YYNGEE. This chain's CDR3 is CASSGQGYGANVLTF. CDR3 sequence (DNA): TGTGCCAGCAGCGGACAGGGGTACGGGGCCAACGTCCTGACTTTC.

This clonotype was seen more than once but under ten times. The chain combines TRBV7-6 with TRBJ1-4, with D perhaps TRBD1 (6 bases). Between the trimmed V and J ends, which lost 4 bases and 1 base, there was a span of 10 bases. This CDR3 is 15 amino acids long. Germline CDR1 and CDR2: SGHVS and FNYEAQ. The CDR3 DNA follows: TGTGCCAGCAGCTGGACAGTGGAAACTAATGAAAAACTGTTTTTT. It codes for CASSWTVETNEKLFF. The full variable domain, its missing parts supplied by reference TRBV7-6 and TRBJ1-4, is GAGVSQSPRYKVTKRGQDVALRCDPISGHVSLYWYRQALGQGPEFLTYFNYEAQQDKSGLPNDRFSAERPEGSISTLTIQRTEQRDSAMYRCASSWTVETNEKLFFGSGTQLSVL.

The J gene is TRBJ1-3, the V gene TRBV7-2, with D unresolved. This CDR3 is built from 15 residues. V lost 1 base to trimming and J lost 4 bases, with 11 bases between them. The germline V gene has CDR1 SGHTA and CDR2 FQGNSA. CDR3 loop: CASSLGYGEGNTIYF. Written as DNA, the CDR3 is TGTGCCAGCAGCTTAGGGTACGGAGAAGGAAACACCATATATTTT.

CDR3 in amino acids: CASSFNGELFF. The CDR3, as DNA: TGCGCCAGCAGCTTCAACGGGGAGCTGTTTTTT. The V and J genes are TRBV5-1 and TRBJ2-2, with D hard to call. With 2 bases removed from V and 7 bases from J, the gap between germline ends came to 3 bases. Looked up from germline, CDR1 is SGHRS and CDR2 is YFSETQ. This CDR3 contains 11 residues.

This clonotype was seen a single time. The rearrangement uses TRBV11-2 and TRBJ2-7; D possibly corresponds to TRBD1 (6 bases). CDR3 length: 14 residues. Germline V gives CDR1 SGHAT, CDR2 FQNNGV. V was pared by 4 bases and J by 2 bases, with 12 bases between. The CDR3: CASSSLGATYEQYF. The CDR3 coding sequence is TGTGCCAGCAGCTCACTGGGGGCCACCTACGAGCAGTACTTC. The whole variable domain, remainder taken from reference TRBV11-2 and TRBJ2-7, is EAGVAQSPRYKIIEKRQSVAFWCNPISGHATLYWYQQILGQGPKLLIQFQNNGVVDDSQLPKDRFSAERLKGVDSTLKIQPAKLEDSAVYLCASSSLGATYEQYFGPGTRLTVT.

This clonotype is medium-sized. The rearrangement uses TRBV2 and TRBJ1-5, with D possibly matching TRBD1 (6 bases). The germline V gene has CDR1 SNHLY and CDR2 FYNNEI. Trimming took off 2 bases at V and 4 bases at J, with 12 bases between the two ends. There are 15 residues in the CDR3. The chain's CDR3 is CASSESSRGNQPQHF. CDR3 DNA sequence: TGTGCCAGCAGTGAATCGTCCAGGGGTAATCAGCCCCAGCATTTT.

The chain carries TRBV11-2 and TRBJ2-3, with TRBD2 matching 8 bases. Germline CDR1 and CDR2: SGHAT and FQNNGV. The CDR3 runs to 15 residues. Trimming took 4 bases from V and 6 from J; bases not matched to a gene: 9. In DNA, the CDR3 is TGTGCCAGCAGCTCAACTAGCGGACGACGCGATACGCAGTATTTT. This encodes CASSSTSGRRDTQYF.

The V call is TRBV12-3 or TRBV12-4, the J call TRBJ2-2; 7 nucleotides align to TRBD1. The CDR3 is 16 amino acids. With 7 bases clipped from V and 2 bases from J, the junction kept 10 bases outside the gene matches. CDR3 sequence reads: CASTPFDRANTGELFF. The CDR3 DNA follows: TGTGCCAGCACCCCCTTTGACAGGGCTAACACCGGGGAGCTGTTTTTT.

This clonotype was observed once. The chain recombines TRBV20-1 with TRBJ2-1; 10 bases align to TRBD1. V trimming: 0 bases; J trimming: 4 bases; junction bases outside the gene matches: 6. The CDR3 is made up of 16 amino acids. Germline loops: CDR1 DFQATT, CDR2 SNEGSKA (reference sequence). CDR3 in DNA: TGCAGTGCTAGAGATATTGGACAGGGGGTATACAATGAGCAGTTCTTC. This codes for CSARDIGQGVYNEQFF.

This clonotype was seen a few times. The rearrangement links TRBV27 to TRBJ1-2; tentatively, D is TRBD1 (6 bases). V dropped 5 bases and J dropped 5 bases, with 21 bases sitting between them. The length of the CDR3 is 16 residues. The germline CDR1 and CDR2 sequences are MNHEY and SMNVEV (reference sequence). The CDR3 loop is CASSPEAHGQMYGYTF. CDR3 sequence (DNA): TGTGCCAGCAGTCCCGAAGCCCATGGACAGATGTATGGCTACACCTTC.

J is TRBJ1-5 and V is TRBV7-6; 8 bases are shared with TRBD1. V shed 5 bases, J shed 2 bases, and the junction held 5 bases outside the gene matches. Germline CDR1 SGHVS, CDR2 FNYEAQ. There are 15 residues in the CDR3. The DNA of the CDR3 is TGTGCCAGCAGCGTCGAGACAGGGGGCAATCAGCCCCAGCATTTT. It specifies CASSVETGGNQPQHF.

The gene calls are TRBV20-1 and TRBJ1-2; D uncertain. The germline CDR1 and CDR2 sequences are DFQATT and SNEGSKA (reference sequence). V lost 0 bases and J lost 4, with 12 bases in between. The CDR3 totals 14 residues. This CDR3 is CSARDLGQAYGYTF. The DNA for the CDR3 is TGCAGTGCTAGAGATCTTGGGCAGGCCTATGGCTACACCTTC.

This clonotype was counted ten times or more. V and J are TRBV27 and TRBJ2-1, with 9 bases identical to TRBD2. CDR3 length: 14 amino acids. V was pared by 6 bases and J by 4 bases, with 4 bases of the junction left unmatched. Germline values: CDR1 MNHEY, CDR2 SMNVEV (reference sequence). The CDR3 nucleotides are TGTGCCAGCAGCTTAGCGGGGGCTTACAATGAGCAGTTCTTC. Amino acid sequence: CASSLAGAYNEQFF.

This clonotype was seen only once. This CDR3 is CASSSIRGIYEQYF. In DNA form, the CDR3 reads TGTGCCAGCAGTTCCATCAGGGGGATCTACGAGCAGTACTTC. This chain connects TRBV6-6 to TRBJ2-7; 7 positions agree with TRBD1. The CDR3 contains 14 residues. The V and J ends lost 4 bases and 3 bases, in that order; junction bases with no gene match: 6. Germline values: CDR1 MNHNY, CDR2 SVGAGI (reference sequence).